Each of the 3 T cell receptor beta chains below was sequenced from the same sample in a study of response to subunit inactivated influenza vaccine. TCRdb recomputed calls from the RT-PCR reads with MiXCR, one row per CDR3 protein. The sample comprises about half a million distinct CDR3 sequences, over 9.5% of which are singletons, and around 12% rests with the top ten. The sample consisted of PBMCs from blood, taken about 40 days after vaccination. All receptors derive from a man aged 45-65 years who received an inactivated influenza vaccine.

The genes are TRBV28 and TRBJ1-6, with 7 bases lining up with TRBD1. V lost 4 bases and J lost 9; bases outside the gene matches: 3. The CDR3 spans 13 residues. Germline V CDR1 and CDR2: MDHEN, SYDVKM. The CDR3, as DNA: TGTGCCAGCAGTTGGCCAGGGGGTTCACCCCTCCACTTT. Translation: CASSWPGGSPLHF.

This clonotype was counted ten times or more. This rearrangement joins TRBV5-1 to TRBJ1-6; D not resolved. CDR3 length equals 16 residues. The germline CDR1 and CDR2 sequences are SGHRS and YFSETQ. Trimming cost V 0 bases and J 0 bases, with 7 bases left between them. The chain's CDR3 is CASSLGGNSYNSPLHF. The CDR3 coding sequence is TGCGCCAGCAGCTTGGGGGGTAACTCCTATAATTCACCCCTCCACTTT.

This clonotype was recorded a few times. The rearrangement joins TRBV4-1 to TRBJ2-1; no clear D. Germline V gene data show CDR1 as MGHRA and CDR2 as YSYEKL. Trimming took off 1 base at V and 0 bases at J, with 7 bases between the two ends. The CDR3 has 15 amino acids. The DNA of the CDR3 is TGCGCCAGCAGCCAAGTATTTATCTCCTACAATGAGCAGTTCTTC. It encodes CASSQVFISYNEQFF.